This is a list of T cell receptor beta chains from one sample in a study of blood T cells in healthy people across ages. TCRdb called the 5' RACE reads again in MiXCR, with one record for every CDR3 protein. Of 780,000 or so distinct CDR3 sequences detected, about 56% appear once; the ten largest clones hold roughly 24%. Sequencing was carried out using blood. Receptors were obtained from a man in his forties or fifties in good health. Both conserved end residues are part of each CDR3. Each record gives: clone size, D gene, J gene, V gene, CDR3 DNA, CDR3 protein. The D gene is left open where the match is weak. Clone size is not always given. Where it is, it says once, few, many or a class for expanded clones.

>.|TRBD1|TRBJ1-2|TRBV20-1
TGCAGTGCTAGACTACGGACAGGCTATGGCTACACCTTC
CSARLRTGYGYTF
>once|TRBD1|TRBJ1-2|TRBV5-1
TGCGCCAGCAGCGGCGGACAGGGAAACTATGGCTACACCTTC
CASSGGQGNYGYTF
>.|TRBD2|TRBJ2-5|TRBV11-2
TGTGCCAGCAGCTTAGTTCCCTGGGGAGGGGAGCAGTACTTC
CASSLVPWGGEQYF
>.|.|TRBJ1-1|TRBV6-5
TGTGCCGGCAGCCCCAGGGTGGGGACTGAAGCTTTCTTT
CAGSPRVGTEAFF
>few|TRBD1|TRBJ1-3|TRBV29-1
TGCAGCGTGGACAAAACCGGGACAGGAGAAAACACCATATATTTT
CSVDKTGTGENTIYF
>few|.|TRBJ2-1|TRBV18
TGTGCCAGCTCACCACGGGCAGGGGCTAACAATGAGCAGTTCTTC
CASSPRAGANNEQFF
>few|TRBD1|TRBJ1-5|TRBV4-1
TGCGCCAGCAGCCAATCGGGACAGGGCAATCAGCCCCAGCATTTT
CASSQSGQGNQPQHF
>many|.|TRBJ1-2|TRBV9
TGTGCCAGTTCGACGGGTAACTATGGCTACACCTTC
CASSTGNYGYTF
>few|.|TRBJ2-1|TRBV4-3
TGCGCCAGCAGCCAAGACCCTAGCCCATACAATGAGCAGTTCTTC
CASSQDPSPYNEQFF
>.|.|TRBJ1-5|TRBV4-2
TGTGCCAGCAGCCCAGAGGTTGGACAGCCCCAGCATTTT
CASSPEVGQPQHF
>.|.|TRBJ1-1|TRBV2
TGTGCCAGCAGTAAGCTCCACGGGAACACTGAAGCTTTCTTT
CASSKLHGNTEAFF
>.|.|TRBJ1-6|TRBV20-1
TGCAGTGCTAGAAGCGGGGGGTCTCAATCACCCCTCCACTTT
CSARSGGSQSPLHF
>.|TRBD2|TRBJ2-2|TRBV6-2/TRBV6-3
TGTGCCAGCAGGCACAGACTAGCGGAGGGGGACACCGGGGAGCTGTTTTTT
CASRHRLAEGDTGELFF
>once|.|TRBJ2-6|TRBV4-3
TGCGCCAGCAGCCAAGCTATGAACTCTGGGGCCAACGTCCTGACTTTC
CASSQAMNSGANVLTF